Shown below are 12 T cell receptor beta chains from a single sample sequenced in a study of CD8+CD57+ T cells in acquired aplastic anemia. CD8+CD57+ cell expansion had been shown by flow cytometry in patients chosen for sequencing. Profiling that covered TCR beta VDJ and CDR3 relied on genomic DNA as its template. TCRdb re-analysed the reads in MiXCR, keeping a single row per CDR3 protein. The sample includes 200,000 or so distinct CDR3 sequences, under 50% seen only once; the top ten take less than 20%. Sequenced material: sorted CD4+, CD8+, or CD8+CD57+ T cells (not recorded which) from PBMCs. Source of these receptors: a human donor with aplastic anemia.

This clonotype was counted at least ten times. For the CDR3, the DNA is TGTGCCAGCAGCTTTGTAAGGAACACCGGGGAGCTGTTTTTT. Protein: CASSFVRNTGELFF. V gene TRBV11-2 combines with J gene TRBJ2-2, with D hard to call. This CDR3 contains 14 residues. V dropped 3 bases and J dropped 1 base, with 6 bases sitting between them. Germline loops: CDR1 SGHAT, CDR2 FQNNGV.

In its sample, this clonotype was seen many times. This chain uses TRBV5-1 with TRBJ2-7, with 7 bases identical to TRBD2. The CDR3 has 14 residues. V gave up 4 bases and J gave up 2 bases; unmatched junction bases: 6. Germline assignment: CDR1 SGHRS and CDR2 YFSETQ. The CDR3 region has the DNA TGCGCCAGCAGCCTGGGGGGGGGGACCTACGAGCAGTACTTC. As protein: CASSLGGGTYEQYF.

At least ten counts were recorded for this clonotype. The genes are TRBV2 and TRBJ1-1; no firm D call. The germline V and J ends were trimmed by 2 bases and 8 bases, with 15 bases remaining between them. The CDR3 length is 14 residues. Germline values: CDR1 SNHLY, CDR2 FYNNEI. This chain's CDR3 is CASSERHPMGEAFF. The DNA of the CDR3 is TGTGCCAGCAGTGAAAGGCACCCGATGGGCGAAGCTTTCTTT.

This clonotype was seen only a few times. V and J are TRBV24-1 and TRBJ2-1, with TRBD2 matching 9 bases. With V trimmed by 7 bases and J by 6 bases, 9 bases remained unmatched. The CDR3 loop spans 15 amino acids. The germline V gene encodes CDR1 KGHDR and CDR2 SFDVKD. In nucleotides, the CDR3 is TGTGCCACCAGCGGACGGCGGGAGGGCCGCAATGAGCAGTTCTTC. This encodes CATSGRREGRNEQFF.

About this clonotype itself: The conserved closing phenylalanine or tryptophan is absent in this CDR3, likely reflecting a read error. This chain links TRBV7-2 with TRBJ2-3, with no clear D. The CDR3 has 13 residues. Germline values: CDR1 SGHTA, CDR2 FQGNSA. The CDR3 protein is CASSLARSDTQYS. The CDR3 nucleotides read TGCGCCAGCAGCTTAGCTCGCTCAGATACGCAGTATTCT.

The chain has TRBV29-1 and TRBJ1-1; weak D call: TRBD1 (6 bases). The germline gives CDR1 SQVTM, CDR2 ANQGSEA. CDR3 length equals 14 residues. Trimming stripped 7 bases from V and 3 bases from J, with 18 bases between. CDR3 region: CSGAGGALYTEAFF. In DNA form, the CDR3 reads TGCAGCGGAGCGGGGGGGGCGCTTTACACTGAAGCTTTCTTT. The variable domain in full, with the rest retrieved from reference TRBV29-1 and TRBJ1-1, is SAVISQKPSRDICQRGTSLTIQCQVDSQVTMMFWYRQQPGQSLTLIATANQGSEATYESGFVIDKFPISRPNLTFSTLTVSNMSPEDSSIYLCSGAGGALYTEAFFGQGTRLTVV.

V gene TRBV19 combines with J gene TRBJ2-7; D call uncertain. V dropped 7 bases and J dropped 1 base, with 8 bases sitting between them. CDR3 length equals 12 residues. Germline CDR1 is LNHDA and CDR2 is SQIVND (reference sequence). The CDR3 spells CASMGSSYEQYF. CDR3 in DNA: TGTGCCAGTATGGGCAGTTCCTACGAGCAGTACTTC.

This clonotype has ten or more counts. The CDR3 spells CASNSQWADIQYF. The CDR3 nucleotides read TGTGCCAGCAATTCTCAGTGGGCTGACATTCAGTACTTC. The chain carries TRBV12-3 or TRBV12-4 and TRBJ2-4, with D unresolved. Trimming left V 7 bases short and J 8 bases short, with 15 bases between. The CDR3 covers 13 residues.

This chain joins TRBV2 and TRBJ2-7; possible D gene TRBD1, 5 bases. Per the germline V gene, CDR1 is SNHLY and CDR2 is FYNNEI. Trimming took 10 bases from V and 5 from J, leaving 18 bases between them. This CDR3 has 13 residues. The CDR3 nucleotides are TGTGCCATCTCGATACAGGTTTTCCACGAGCAGTACTTC. Translated: CAISIQVFHEQYF.

Many counts were recorded for this clonotype. V gene TRBV24-1 combines with J gene TRBJ1-5; D uncertain. This CDR3 has 17 amino acids. Germline V CDR1 and CDR2: KGHDR, SFDVKD. V lost 9 bases and J lost 0, with 20 bases in between. The CDR3, as DNA: TGTGCCACCGAACGCTGGGATGGTGGCTATAGCAATCAGCCCCAGCATTTT. It is translated as CATERWDGGYSNQPQHF.

This clonotype was recorded at least ten times. The chain has TRBV5-1 and TRBJ2-7, with D perhaps being TRBD1 or TRBD2 (5 bases each). Trimming removed 0 bases from V and 3 bases from J, with 13 bases in between. CDR1 is SGHRS and CDR2 is YFSETQ in the germline V gene. The length of the CDR3 is 15 residues. DNA for the CDR3: TGCGCCAGCAGCTTGGGGGGGACGGGTAGCTACGAGCAGTACTTC. Amino acids: CASSLGGTGSYEQYF.

The V and J genes are TRBV15 and TRBJ2-5; 7 bases map to TRBD2. Trimming took 7 bases from V and 4 from J; bases not matched to a gene: 3. Germline V CDR1 and CDR2: LNHNV, YYDKDF (reference sequence). The CDR3 has 12 amino acids. The CDR3 coding sequence is TGTGCCACCATGGGGGGGGGAGAGACCCAGTACTTC. Translation gives CATMGGGETQYF.